This T cell receptor (beta chain) was retrieved from a study of CD8+CD57+ T cells in acquired aplastic anemia. Study information: Recorded DNA amounts for sorted CD4+ and CD8+ cells had an average of roughly 3.4 ug. General study points: Patients and controls shared over 25 CD8+ CDR3 sequences.

V lost 0 bases and J lost 0, with 12 bases in between. This CDR3 is 16 amino acids long. Germline V gives CDR1 MGHRA, CDR2 YSYEKL. This clonotype was observed many times. As yet, its antigen is unknown. Template material for TCR beta VDJ and CDR3 profiling consisted of genomic DNA. TCRdb itself ran the reads through MiXCR, one entry per CDR3 protein. The data contain about 240,000 distinct CDR3 sequences, 40% to 50% of them seen just once; the ten biggest clones take up 6.5% to 8%. Before being chosen for sequencing, patients had shown CD8+CD57+ cell expansion by flow cytometry. Sequenced input: sorted CD4+, CD8+, or CD8+CD57+ T cells (not recorded which) from PBMCs. This receptor was identified in a human donor with aplastic anemia. This sequence joins TRBV4-1 and TRBJ2-7; TRBD2 might be the D (5 bases). CDR3 sequence reads: CASSQDRGLGSYEQYF. The DNA of the CDR3 is TGCGCCAGCAGCCAAGATCGGGGTTTGGGCTCCTACGAGCAGTACTTC.